This T cell receptor beta chain was sequenced for a study of T cells in Graves' hyperthyroidism and ophthalmopathy. At least ten counts were recorded for this clonotype. Its antigen is not identified. Study-wide results and caveats: A model of 13 V-J pairs discriminated ophthalmopathy from stable hyperthyroidism.

The CDR3 loop spans 13 amino acids. V was pared by 6 bases and J by 3 bases, with 5 bases of the junction left unmatched. CDR1 SNHLY and CDR2 FYNNEI come from the germline V gene. For the diagnoses, clinical symptoms, serum thyroxine and TRAb, thyroid ultrasound and orbital computed tomography were used. Authors of the study amplified TCR beta CDR3 regions from RNA transcripts. RT-PCR in the first round (using the HTBI primer set) targeted the TCR CDR3. TCRdb fed the multiplex PCR reads into MiXCR, producing one record per CDR3 protein. Of some 620,000 distinct CDR3 sequences listed, about 17% are singletons.

The TCR comes from a woman aged 30 to 39 with Graves' hyperthyroidism. This rearrangement joins TRBV2 to TRBJ2-7; TRBD2 aligns across 7 bases. The sequenced sample consisted of blood. The CDR3, as DNA: TGTGCCAGCAGAGCCGGACTAGACTACGAGCAGTACTTC. Amino acids: CASRAGLDYEQYF. The full variable domain, completed using reference TRBV2 and TRBJ2-7, is EPEVTQTPSHQVTQMGQEVILRCVPISNHLYFYWYRQILGQKVEFLVSFYNNEISEKSEIFDDQFSVERPDGSNFTLKIRSTKLEDSAMYFCASRAGLDYEQYFGPGTRLTVT.